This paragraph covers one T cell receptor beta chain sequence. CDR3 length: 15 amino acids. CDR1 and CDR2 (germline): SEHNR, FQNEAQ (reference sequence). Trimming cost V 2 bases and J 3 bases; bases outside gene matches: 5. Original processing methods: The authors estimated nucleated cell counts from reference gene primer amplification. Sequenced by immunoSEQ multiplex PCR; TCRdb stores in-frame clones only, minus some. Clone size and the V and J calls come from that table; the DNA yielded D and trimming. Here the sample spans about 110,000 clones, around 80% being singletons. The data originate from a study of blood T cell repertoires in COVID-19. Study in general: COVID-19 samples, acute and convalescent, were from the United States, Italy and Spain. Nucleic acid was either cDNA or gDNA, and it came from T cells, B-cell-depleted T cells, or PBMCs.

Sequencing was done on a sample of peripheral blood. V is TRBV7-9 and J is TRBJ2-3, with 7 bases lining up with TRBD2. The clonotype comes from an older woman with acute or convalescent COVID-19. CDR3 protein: CASSLRAGATDTQYF. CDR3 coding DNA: TGTGCCAGCAGCTTAAGGGCGGGAGCGACAGATACGCAGTATTTT.